Below are 20 T cell receptor beta chains sequenced from a single sample in a study of CD8+ T cells in alopecia areata. Treatment reported: oral pan-JAK inhibitor, 5-10 mg twice daily. Reverse transcription of extracted RNA yielded cDNA, which provided the sequencing template. Some clones are missing from TCRdb's copy, which holds only in-frame ones; the method was immunoSEQ multiplex PCR. This sample has more than 110,000 clones; 82% occur once, and the top ten carry roughly 25%. The sequencing used CD8+ T cells sorted from blood, collected at week 4, from a patient treated with tofacitinib. Every receptor here comes from a human donor with alopecia areata.

The CDR3 region is CASSYSGTETYEQYF. As DNA, the CDR3 is TGTGCCAGCAGCTATTCCGGGACTGAGACCTACGAGCAGTACTTC. V and J are TRBV13 and TRBJ2-7; a possible D gene is TRBD2 (6 bases). Trimming removed 4 bases from V and 2 bases from J, with 15 bases in between. From germline, CDR1 is PRHDT and CDR2 FYEKMQ (reference sequence). There are 15 residues in the CDR3.

The chain joins TRBV29-1 to TRBJ2-2, with 11 bases lining up with TRBD2. The CDR3 sequence is 17 residues long. Losses at the gene ends were 3 bases for V and 3 bases for J; bases not matched to a gene: 9. Germline-derived CDR1 and CDR2 are SQVTM and ANQGSEA. DNA of the CDR3: TGCAGCGTTGATAGCGGTAGCGGGGGGGCTTACACCGGGGAGCTGTTTTTT. It yields the protein CSVDSGSGGAYTGELFF.

The V gene is TRBV7-9, the J gene TRBJ2-5, with no clear D. This CDR3 spans 13 amino acids. Germline assignment: CDR1 SEHNR and CDR2 FQNEAQ (reference sequence). V lost 5 bases and J 7 bases, leaving 14 bases between the germline ends. CDR3 region: CASSPSRSGTQYF. The CDR3 DNA reads as TGTGCCAGCAGCCCTTCCCGCTCAGGGACCCAGTACTTC.

The chain recombines TRBV2 with TRBJ1-2, with no clear D. This CDR3 comprises 13 residues. Germline V lookup: CDR1 SNHLY, CDR2 FYNNEI. The V end lost 9 bases, the J end lost 2 bases, and 13 bases lay between the germline ends. The CDR3 loop is CASIESQNYGYTF. The CDR3 DNA reads TGTGCCAGTATCGAGAGTCAAAACTATGGCTACACCTTC. Complete variable domain (other parts from reference TRBV2 and TRBJ1-2): EPEVTQTPSHQVTQMGQEVILRCVPISNHLYFYWYRQILGQKVEFLVSFYNNEISEKSEIFDDQFSVERPDGSNFTLKIRSTKLEDSAMYFCASIESQNYGYTFGSGTRLTVV.

The CDR3, as DNA: TGTGCCAGCAGCTCCCAACACTACGAGCAGTACTTC. Translation: CASSSQHYEQYF. The chain uses TRBV7-9 and TRBJ2-7, with D unclear. Germline CDR1 SEHNR, CDR2 FQNEAQ (reference sequence). The V end lost 4 bases, the J end lost 3 bases, and 7 bases lay between the germline ends. The CDR3 is 12 residues long.

The genes are TRBV29-1 and TRBJ2-1; D is unclear. V gave up 0 bases and J gave up 0 bases, with 9 bases separating them. This CDR3 spans 15 amino acids. Germline CDR1 and CDR2: SQVTM and ANQGSEA. CDR3 DNA: TGCAGCGTTGAAGACACACCAGACTCCTACAATGAGCAGTTCTTC. This encodes CSVEDTPDSYNEQFF.

This clone was seen more than once but under ten times. The J gene is TRBJ2-7, the V gene TRBV29-1, with a tentative D call TRBD1 (6 bases). Trimming removed 0 bases at V and 2 bases at J, with 20 bases between. Germline loops: CDR1 SQVTM, CDR2 ANQGSEA. The CDR3 contains 17 residues. CDR3: CSVEDRAQGSLPYEQYF. The CDR3 DNA reads as TGCAGCGTTGAAGATCGAGCTCAGGGGAGTCTCCCCTACGAGCAGTACTTC.

This rearrangement joins TRBV27 to TRBJ1-6; D is unclear. CDR3 length: 13 amino acids. CDR1 and CDR2 from the germline V gene are MNHEY and SMNVEV (reference sequence). Trimming shortened V by 3 bases and J by 7 bases, and 7 bases separated the two germline ends. The CDR3 loop is CASSFARNSPLHF. The CDR3 nucleotides are TGTGCCAGCAGTTTTGCCCGGAATTCACCCCTCCACTTT.

This rearrangement joins TRBV29-1 to TRBJ2-5, with D possibly called TRBD1 or TRBD2 (5 bases each). This CDR3 comprises 14 residues. CDR1 is SQVTM, CDR2 ANQGSEA, per germline. Trimming shortened V by 5 bases and J by 0 bases, and 13 bases separated the two germline ends. This CDR3 is CSVPKGTDQETQYF. The CDR3 bases are TGCAGCGTTCCAAAAGGGACGGACCAAGAGACCCAGTACTTC.

This sequence joins TRBV4-2 and TRBJ2-7; 7 nucleotides agree with TRBD1. The CDR3 is 14 residues long. Per the germline V gene, CDR1 is LGHNA and CDR2 is YNFKEQ. V gave up 4 bases and J gave up 2 bases; unmatched junction bases: 5. The CDR3 nucleotides are TGTGCCAGCAGCCCCCGGGACAGCGCCTACGAGCAGTACTTC. Translated, it gives CASSPRDSAYEQYF.

The chain links TRBV6-6 to TRBJ1-1; the D gene is possibly TRBD1 (5 bases). This CDR3 spans 16 amino acids. Germline CDR1 is MNHNY and CDR2 is SVGAGI (reference sequence). Trimming took off 0 bases at V and 1 base at J, with 12 bases between the two ends. CDR3 residues: CASSYSVAGRNTEAFF. CDR3 nucleotides: TGTGCCAGCAGTTACTCAGTAGCAGGGAGGAACACTGAAGCTTTCTTT.

This clone came up a few times. The rearrangement joins TRBV5-6 to TRBJ2-1; possible D gene TRBD2, 6 bases. V was shortened by 0 bases and J by 10 bases, with 11 bases between the two germline ends. The CDR3 length is 13 residues. The germline CDR1 and CDR2 sequences are SGHDT and YYEEEE. The CDR3 nucleotides read TGTGCCAGCAGCTTGGGGGGACTTCGCGAGCAGTTCTTC. Encoded protein: CASSLGGLREQFF. The variable domain in full, with the rest retrieved from reference TRBV5-6 and TRBJ2-1, is DAGVTQSPTHLIKTRGQQVTLRCSPKSGHDTVSWYQQALGQGPQFIFQYYEEEERQRGNFPDRFSGHQFPNYSSELNVNALLLGDSALYLCASSLGGLREQFFGPGTRLTVL.

CDR3 bases: TGTGCCAGCAGCTTAAAAGGCGAACCCTATGGCTACACCTTC. Its protein product is CASSLKGEPYGYTF. The chain couples TRBV5-4 to TRBJ1-2, with D hard to call. V gave up 2 bases and J gave up 4 bases, with 12 bases separating them. CDR1 and CDR2 (germline): SGHNT, YYREEE (reference sequence). The CDR3 covers 14 residues. Full variable domain (rest looked up from reference TRBV5-4 and TRBJ1-2): ETGVTQSPTHLIKTRGQQVTLRCSSQSGHNTVSWYQQALGQGPQFIFQYYREEENGRGNFPPRFSGLQFPNYSSELNVNALELDDSALYLCASSLKGEPYGYTFGSGTRLTVV.

As concerns this clone: Other DNA sequences within the sample encode an identical CDR3. The chain is built from TRBV9 and TRBJ1-2, with unresolved D. V was shortened by 0 bases and J by 4 bases, with 7 bases between the two germline ends. Germline assignment: CDR1 SGDLS and CDR2 YYNGEE. The CDR3 has 13 residues. The CDR3 sequence: CASSVGHSYGYTF. The CDR3 region has the DNA TGTGCCAGCAGCGTAGGTCATTCCTATGGCTACACCTTC.

The rearrangement uses TRBV30 and TRBJ2-1; possible D gene TRBD2, 5 bases. Trimming left V 0 bases short and J 7 bases short, with 7 bases between. Per germline, CDR1 GTSNPN and CDR2 SVGIG (reference sequence). The CDR3 extends over 12 amino acids. CDR3 in amino acids: CAWSVTSNEQFF. DNA for the CDR3: TGTGCCTGGAGTGTTACTAGTAATGAGCAGTTCTTC.

The rearrangement links TRBV30 to TRBJ1-6, with D tentatively TRBD1 (6 bases). Between the trimmed V and J ends, which lost 1 base and 8 bases, there was a span of 12 bases. Germline CDR1 is GTSNPN and CDR2 is SVGIG (reference sequence). The CDR3 totals 14 residues. The CDR3 DNA reads as TGTGCCTGGAGTGCCTCAGCAGGGGATTCACCCCTCCACTTT. Translation gives CAWSASAGDSPLHF.

This rearrangement joins TRBV27 to TRBJ2-3; D is undetermined. The germline gives CDR1 MNHEY, CDR2 SMNVEV (reference sequence). V shed 1 base and J shed 1 base, with 18 bases lying between them. This CDR3 spans 18 amino acids. This CDR3 reads CASSLFWQAGGRTDTQYF. For the CDR3, the DNA is TGTGCCAGCAGTTTATTTTGGCAGGCCGGCGGTCGCACAGATACGCAGTATTTT.

The chain's CDR3 is CASSQGDRVRTGELFF. CDR3 DNA sequence: TGCGCCAGCAGCCAAGGGGACAGGGTCCGCACCGGGGAGCTGTTTTTT. The rearrangement joins TRBV4-1 to TRBJ2-2; TRBD1 aligns across 9 bases. Germline CDR1 and CDR2: MGHRA and YSYEKL. The CDR3 runs 16 residues. The J segment lost 4 bases and the V segment lost 1 base, leaving 4 bases of the junction unmatched.

The rearrangement joins TRBV18 to TRBJ2-3; tentatively, D is TRBD2 (7 bases). CDR1 KGHSH and CDR2 LQKENI come from the germline V gene. V dropped 0 bases and J dropped 2 bases, with 12 bases sitting between them. The CDR3 is made up of 16 amino acids. The CDR3 nucleotides read TGTGCCAGCTCACCACCCTGGGGGGGCGACACAGATACGCAGTATTTT. Its protein is CASSPPWGGDTDTQYF.

V usage is TRBV6-5 and J usage is TRBJ2-7, with 7 bases lining up with TRBD1. There are 13 residues in the CDR3. V shed 2 bases, J shed 7 bases, and the junction held 5 bases outside the gene matches. CDR1 and CDR2 (germline): MNHEY, SVGAGI. This CDR3 is CASSYTPQGEQYF. The CDR3 coding sequence is TGTGCCAGCAGTTACACCCCACAGGGGGAGCAGTACTTC.